The clone carrying this T cell receptor (beta chain) turned up a few times. Some clones are missing from TCRdb's copy, which holds only in-frame ones; the method was immunoSEQ multiplex PCR. The sample shows roughly 210,000 clones, around 84% of them seen only once. Seattle's enrolled individuals joined amid active infection and were then monitored longitudinally. The entry originates in a study of blood T cell repertoires in COVID-19. Looking at the study overall: The origin of the acute and convalescent COVID-19 samples was the United States, Italy and Spain. In each case, the material was cDNA or gDNA derived from T cells, B-cell-depleted T cells, or PBMCs.

The germline CDR1 and CDR2 sequences are SQVTM and ANQGSEA. Trimming shortened V by 3 bases and J by 8 bases, and 14 bases separated the two germline ends. This CDR3 has 13 amino acids. The J gene is TRBJ1-3, the V gene TRBV29-1; D not certain. Material for sequencing was peripheral blood. The TCR comes from an elderly woman with COVID-19, enrolled during active disease. For the CDR3, the DNA is TGCAGCGTTGACCGGAGGCGGAGGGACACCATATATTTT. This gives the protein CSVDRRRRDTIYF. Filled out from reference TRBV29-1 and TRBJ1-3, the complete variable domain reads SAVISQKPSRDICQRGTSLTIQCQVDSQVTMMFWYRQQPGQSLTLIATANQGSEATYESGFVIDKFPISRPNLTFSTLTVSNMSPEDSSIYLCSVDRRRRDTIYFGEGSWLTVV.